The source of this T cell receptor beta chain is a study of blood T cells in healthy people across ages (dated by TCRdb to between 2014 and 2017). Background on the whole study: In model experiments, template switching captured roughly one uniquely barcoded TCR beta cDNA molecule for every two T cells. Age-related changes in TCR beta repertoire diversity were measured in the study by deep sequencing normalized with unique cDNA molecular identifiers. The donors were divided into four age groups: young (average roughly 17 years), middle-aged (around 41), aged (about 60) and long-lived (approximately 74). Donors of different ages were randomly distributed across sequencing lanes to avoid experimental bias. The study analyzed two additional independent replicas of 1 million unique cDNA reads from the same blood draw for two donors, one aged 18 to 29 and one aged 80 or older.

The donors were roughly 40 Caucasian individuals from Russia, aged 6 to 90 years, who were systemically healthy. Around 10 milliliters of peripheral blood were collected from each donor into EDTA-treated Vacutainer tubes. Ficoll-Paque density-gradient centrifugation was used to isolate PBMCs, with at least 7 million per sample. Total RNA was extracted from PBMCs with Trizol reagent, with at least 6 micrograms obtained per sample. The percentages of naive CD45RAhigh/CD27high T cells were determined by flow cytometry on a PBMC aliquot from every donor. What the study reported, not specific to this receptor: Total diversity estimates from one million sequenced T cells were considered lower bounds and underestimates. Observed TCR beta diversity per million T cells fell roughly linearly with age, and a significant reduction was already apparent by age about 36. Compared with the aged group, more naive CD4+ T cells, fewer expanded clones and increased TCR diversity were shown by the long-lived group, suggesting age selection. The CMV infection status of donors was not known, potentially confounding age-related changes in expanded clonotypes. Since profiling was done on bulk unsorted PBMCs, naive and antigen-experienced compartments could not be conclusively compared. Observed TCR beta diversity correlated strongly with the percentage of naive T cells measured by flow cytometry.

CDR1 and CDR2, looked up from the germline V gene (reference sequence), are DFQATT and SNEGSKA. From the cysteine through the phenylalanine, the CDR3 covers 13 amino acids. Only CDR3 DNA is held: 39 bases, read in frame from base 1. The V end gives up 7 bases and the J end 8 bases, leaving 7 bases in the junction not matched to a gene. In its sample, this clonotype was seen many times. No cognate antigen has been identified for it. Base qualities are missing; no much larger clone stands one base away. Libraries were built with 5' RACE. These reads were obtained on an Illumina HiSeq 2500. The second PCR ran for about 6 to 12 cycles and used a J-beta primer mix along with a sample-barcoded 5' primer. Each TCR beta cDNA molecule received a unique molecular identifier from a template-switch 5' adaptor carrying 12 random nucleotides. Each sample yielded at least 3 million CDR3-containing paired-end reads. First-strand cDNA was synthesized from all RNA with the Mint cDNA synthesis kit, primed by a TRBC-specific oligonucleotide. Following uracil-DNA glycosylase treatment, all cDNA underwent a first 18-cycle PCR with the universal primers M1SS and BC2_uni_R. Per the authors' processing: For normalization, 1 million high-quality reads, each with a distinct molecular identifier, were randomly selected from each sample. Reads with shared molecular identifiers were discarded instead of being binned into consensus sequences. CDR3 identification, clonotype clustering and error correction used MiTCR with a Q25 quality threshold and the strictest error-elimination algorithm. A nonparametric unseen species model with Euler transformation was used to estimate lower-bound total TCR beta diversity. TCRdb applied fastp at Q25 and MiXCR to the public reads, then kept only in-frame beta chains. Rows merge per CDR3 protein into single entries with the most common DNA and genes. These V and J calls originate from TCRdb's pipeline instead of the authors' own analysis. The sample table holds 1.5 million to 2 million distinct CDR3 sequences, of which roughly a third were seen once. The ten largest clonotypes hold roughly 12% of the sample.

What was sequenced was blood. Recombination connected TRBV20-1 to TRBJ2-1, with 11 bases aligning to TRBD2. This receptor was obtained from a woman aged 25 to 39 in good health. The DNA is as follows: TGCAGTGGCCTAGCGGGGGGTATCTATGAGCAGTTCTTC. Its protein reads: CSGLAGGIYEQFF.